These 21 T cell receptor beta chains were sequenced from one sample in a study of T cell changes during pregnancy in multiple sclerosis. Sequencing was performed with immunoSEQ multiplex PCR; in TCRdb, only in-frame clones are kept and a portion is missing. The sample includes around 110,000 clones, about 89% of them seen just once. Material: peripheral blood, obtained before pregnancy. The receptors stem from a female donor with multiple sclerosis, enrolled in a pregnancy study.

V is TRBV7-6 and J is TRBJ1-6, with D hard to call. The germline V and J ends were trimmed by 3 bases and 7 bases, with 10 bases remaining between them. Germline lookup yields CDR1 SGHVS and CDR2 FNYEAQ. The CDR3 consists of 14 residues. DNA of the CDR3: TGTGCCAGCAGCTTGGCGGGGTTGAATTCACCCCTCCACTTT. It encodes CASSLAGLNSPLHF.

This clone was observed once. The rearrangement uses TRBV7-9 and TRBJ2-3, with TRBD2 matching 7 bases. Trimming took 5 bases from V and 4 from J; bases not matched to a gene: 12. Per germline, CDR1 SEHNR and CDR2 FQNEAQ (reference sequence). This CDR3 is built from 16 residues. The CDR3 region has the DNA TGTGCCAGCAGCAGGGCTAGCGGATTACCACCAGATACGCAGTATTTT. It yields the protein CASSRASGLPPDTQYF.

The CDR3 loop reads CASSSDRGQGKTQYF. As DNA, the CDR3 is TGTGCCAGCAGCTCGGACAGGGGTCAGGGAAAGACCCAGTACTTC. This chain uses TRBV7-2 with TRBJ2-5, with 9 positions matching TRBD1. CDR3 length: 15 residues. CDR1 is SGHTA and CDR2 is FQGNSA in the germline V gene. V trimming: 4 bases; J trimming: 6 bases; junction bases outside the gene matches: 9.

This rearrangement joins TRBV15 to TRBJ2-7; TRBD1 matches at 12 bases. Germline CDR1 is LNHNV and CDR2 is YYDKDF (reference sequence). The CDR3 is made up of 18 amino acids. Unmatched junction bases numbered 12, after V lost 3 bases and J lost 3 bases. CDR3 residues: CATSSTINRDRGLYEQYF. In DNA form, the CDR3 reads TGTGCCACCAGCAGCACTATCAACCGGGACAGGGGGCTCTACGAGCAGTACTTC.

CDR3 protein: CASSLGGIGTEAFF. For the CDR3, the DNA is TGCGCCAGCAGCTTGGGAGGGATTGGGACTGAAGCTTTCTTT. The chain combines TRBV5-1 with TRBJ1-1; D remains ambiguous. The CDR3 is 14 residues long. V shed 0 bases and J shed 5 bases, with 11 bases lying between them. The germline V gene has CDR1 SGHRS and CDR2 YFSETQ.

This clone came up once. The CDR3 reads CASSPVGQGADTQYF. The CDR3 nucleotides are TGTGCCAGCAGCCCTGTGGGACAGGGGGCAGATACGCAGTATTTT. The chain combines TRBV7-2 with TRBJ2-3, with 11 bases matching TRBD1. The germline V gene encodes CDR1 SGHTA and CDR2 FQGNSA. The CDR3 sequence is 15 residues long. The trim removed 5 bases at V and 4 bases at J, leaving 5 bases unmatched.

The V call is TRBV29-1, the J call TRBJ1-2; D is uncertain. This CDR3 contains 15 residues. The germline V and J ends were trimmed by 6 bases and 7 bases, with 24 bases remaining between them. Germline V CDR1 and CDR2: SQVTM, ANQGSEA. The CDR3: CSVPGLPLSDTGYTF. CDR3 DNA sequence: TGCAGCGTCCCCGGTTTACCGCTCTCCGATACTGGCTACACCTTC.

This clone was detected a few times. V is TRBV6-5 and J is TRBJ1-1; D possibly corresponds to TRBD1 (5 bases). V was clipped by 6 bases and J by 1 base, with 12 bases between them. Germline CDR1 is MNHEY and CDR2 is SVGAGI. The CDR3 consists of 14 residues. Written as DNA, the CDR3 is TGTGCCAGCAGATCAGGGTTAGGGAACACTGAAGCTTTCTTT. It encodes CASRSGLGNTEAFF.

This chain links TRBV7-8 with TRBJ2-5; D perhaps matches TRBD2 (6 bases). Per germline, CDR1 SGHVS and CDR2 FQNEAQ. The CDR3 extends over 17 amino acids. Trimming shortened V by 1 base and J by 1 base, and 16 bases separated the two germline ends. CDR3 in amino acids: CASSLVRGRRFQETQYF. CDR3 nucleotide sequence: TGTGCCAGCAGCTTAGTGCGGGGCCGCCGATTCCAAGAGACCCAGTACTTC.

The gene calls are TRBV9 and TRBJ1-2, with D tentatively TRBD1 (6 bases). The length of the CDR3 is 15 residues. Trimming shortened V by 3 bases and J by 4 bases, and 16 bases separated the two germline ends. In germline, CDR1 is SGDLS, CDR2 YYNGEE. This CDR3 reads CASSAGLGTSYGYTF. The CDR3 nucleotides read TGTGCCAGCAGCGCAGGCCTAGGGACAAGCTATGGCTACACCTTC. The whole variable domain, filled in from reference TRBV9 and TRBJ1-2, reads DSGVTQTPKHLITATGQRVTLRCSPRSGDLSVYWYQQSLDQGLQFLIQYYNGEERAKGNILERFSAQQFPDLHSELNLSSLELGDSALYFCASSAGLGTSYGYTFGSGTRLTVV.

This chain joins TRBV27 and TRBJ2-3; a weak D match, TRBD2 (5 bases). The CDR3 is made up of 16 amino acids. The germline V gene encodes CDR1 MNHEY and CDR2 SMNVEV (reference sequence). V lost 2 bases and J 4 bases, leaving 16 bases between the germline ends. The CDR3 DNA reads TGTGCCAGCAGTTTAATAAGCGGCAGCTACCCAGATACGCAGTATTTT. Translated: CASSLISGSYPDTQYF.

The CDR3 here is CASSEGLAGDLEYEQYF. The CDR3 region has the DNA TGTGCCAGCAGCGAGGGACTAGCGGGGGATTTGGAGTACGAGCAGTACTTC. The chain employs TRBV7-2 and TRBJ2-7; TRBD2 aligns across 14 bases. Trimming removed 5 bases from V and 4 bases from J; junction bases left unmatched: 10. Germline CDR1 reads SGHTA; CDR2 reads FQGNSA. This CDR3 has 17 amino acids.

The gene calls are TRBV30 and TRBJ2-7; unclear D gene. Per germline, CDR1 GTSNPN and CDR2 SVGIG (reference sequence). The length of the CDR3 is 12 residues. V gave up 1 base and J gave up 6 bases, with 10 bases separating them. The CDR3 loop reads CAWSGNVLEQYF. CDR3 in DNA: TGTGCCTGGAGTGGAAATGTACTCGAGCAGTACTTC.

This rearrangement joins TRBV18 to TRBJ1-2; no reliable D call. This CDR3 is built from 13 residues. CDR1 and CDR2 (germline): KGHSH, LQKENI. V lost 3 bases and J lost 6, with 11 bases in between. CDR3 coding DNA: TGTGCCAGCTCACCCATGATCGGGAATGGCTACACCTTC. As protein: CASSPMIGNGYTF.

The chain joins TRBV9 to TRBJ2-7; maybe TRBD1 (6 bases). CDR1 is SGDLS and CDR2 is YYNGEE in the germline V gene. The germline V and J ends were trimmed by 2 bases and 9 bases, with 48 bases remaining between them. The CDR3 length is 24 residues. The CDR3 protein is CASSVWAKGSLWQGPGDKVWRQYF. DNA for the CDR3: TGTGCCAGCAGCGTTTGGGCCAAAGGGAGCCTTTGGCAGGGGCCAGGGGACAAAGTTTGGCGGCAGTACTTC. The variable domain in full, completed from reference TRBV9 and TRBJ2-7, reads DSGVTQTPKHLITATGQRVTLRCSPRSGDLSVYWYQQSLDQGLQFLIQYYNGEERAKGNILERFSAQQFPDLHSELNLSSLELGDSALYFCASSVWAKGSLWQGPGDKVWRQYFGPGTRLTVT.

The chain recombines TRBV6-5 with TRBJ2-1; the D gene is possibly TRBD2 (7 bases). The CDR3 spans 16 residues. The V gene's germline CDR1 is MNHEY and CDR2 SVGAGI. Deletions cut 0 bases from V and 6 bases from J, with 15 bases between. This CDR3 reads CASSYSIGGPRNEQFF. CDR3 DNA sequence: TGTGCCAGCAGTTACTCGATCGGGGGGCCCCGCAATGAGCAGTTCTTC.

This chain links TRBV7-2 with TRBJ2-6, with TRBD1 matching over 7 bases. The germline CDR1 and CDR2 sequences are SGHTA and FQGNSA. The V and J ends lost 5 bases and 0 bases, in that order; junction bases with no gene match: 10. CDR3 length: 18 residues. The CDR3, as DNA: TGTGCCAGCAGCCTAAGGACAGGCCTCGTCTCTGGGGCCAACGTCCTGACTTTC. Protein: CASSLRTGLVSGANVLTF. Full variable domain (outside the CDR3, taken from reference TRBV7-2 and TRBJ2-6): GAGVSQSPSNKVTEKGKDVELRCDPISGHTALYWYRQSLGQGLEFLIYFQGNSAPDKSGLPSDRFSAERTGGSVSTLTIQRTQQEDSAVYLCASSLRTGLVSGANVLTFGAGSRLTVL.

The V and J genes are TRBV6-6 and TRBJ1-1, with D possibly matching TRBD1 (5 bases). Trimming shortened V by 5 bases and J by 0 bases, and 10 bases separated the two germline ends. CDR1 MNHNY and CDR2 SVGAGI come from the germline V gene (reference sequence). CDR3 length: 14 residues. CDR3 nucleotide sequence: TGTGCCAGCAGTCTTAGACAGCTGAACACTGAAGCTTTCTTT. Its protein product is CASSLRQLNTEAFF.

The J gene is TRBJ1-2, the V gene TRBV19, with a tentative D call TRBD1 (5 bases). Germline V CDR1 and CDR2: LNHDA, SQIVND (reference sequence). The CDR3 sequence is 13 residues long. V lost 5 bases and J lost 8, with 15 bases in between. This CDR3 is CASSRQGAIGYTF. The CDR3 DNA follows: TGTGCCAGTAGTCGGCAGGGTGCGATCGGCTACACCTTC.

Worth noting for this clone: Sequence at one end of the junction differs from germline and may be a read error. V usage is TRBV6-1 and J usage is TRBJ1-4, with D hard to call. Germline CDR1 is MNHNS and CDR2 is SASEGT. This CDR3 contains 17 residues. The CDR3 sequence is CATSGDGQIATNEKLFF. DNA for the CDR3: TGTGCCACCAGTGGAGATGGGCAGATTGCAACTAATGAAAAACTGTTTTTT.

The rearrangement uses TRBV5-1 and TRBJ2-4; 12 nucleotides align to TRBD1. J was trimmed by 9 bases and V by 4 bases; bases with no gene match: 8. The CDR3 totals 15 residues. Germline V gene lookup returns CDR1 SGHRS and CDR2 YFSETQ. The CDR3 reads CASSPGTGGAFIQYF. In DNA form, the CDR3 reads TGCGCCAGCAGCCCTGGGACAGGGGGCGCTTTCATTCAGTACTTC.